These 4 T cell receptor beta chains share one sample of origin, sequenced in a study of shared clonotypes between healthy human individuals. Profiled with immunoSEQ multiplex PCR; TCRdb holds only in-frame clones, not every one. The sample consists of millions of clones, over 85% of them appearing once. Sequencing input: naive CD4+ T cells from PBMCs. Sample subset: CD45RA+ positively selected. Source of these receptors: a man aged 18 to 29 in good health. Some clones in this sample may be carry-over from other donors' samples.

This clone has a single count. V and J are TRBV19 and TRBJ2-7; possibly TRBD2 for D (6 bases). The CDR3 consists of 14 residues. Germline CDR1 reads LNHDA; CDR2 reads SQIVND (reference sequence). The V end was cut by 4 bases, the J end by 7 bases, with 17 bases between. In DNA form, the CDR3 reads TGTGCCAGTAGTAAGGCGGGAACTCGGGGGGAGCAGTACTTC. As protein: CASSKAGTRGEQYF.

A word on this clone: The sample holds other DNA sequences that translate to the same CDR3. The genes are TRBV7-2 and TRBJ1-5, with D unclear. Germline V gene data show CDR1 as SGHTA and CDR2 as FQGNSA. The CDR3 spans 15 residues. Trimming took 3 bases from V and 0 from J, leaving 9 bases between them. The DNA of the CDR3 is TGTGCCAGCAGCTTGGGGAGATATAGCAATCAGCCCCAGCATTTT. It specifies CASSLGRYSNQPQHF. The complete variable domain, with remaining parts taken from reference TRBV7-2 and TRBJ1-5, reads GAGVSQSPSNKVTEKGKDVELRCDPISGHTALYWYRQSLGQGLEFLIYFQGNSAPDKSGLPSDRFSAERTGGSVSTLTIQRTQQEDSAVYLCASSLGRYSNQPQHFGDGTRLSIL.

The chain joins TRBV28 to TRBJ1-2; weak D call: TRBD1 (5 bases). The V end was cut by 6 bases, the J end by 0 bases, with 14 bases between. Per the germline V gene, CDR1 is MDHEN and CDR2 is SYDVKM. The CDR3 covers 15 residues. The DNA for the CDR3 is TGTGCCAGCAGCCAACGAGGGGCCCCTAACTATGGCTACACCTTC. Translated: CASSQRGAPNYGYTF.

The J gene is TRBJ1-2, the V gene TRBV6-5, with D tentatively TRBD1 (5 bases). Trimming removed 0 bases from V and 4 bases from J, with 12 bases in between. CDR3 length equals 15 residues. Germline V CDR1 and CDR2: MNHEY, SVGAGI. This CDR3 reads CASSYSGRGTYGYTF. CDR3 nucleotides: TGTGCCAGCAGTTACTCGGGGAGGGGAACCTATGGCTACACCTTC.